Below are 32 T cell receptor beta chains sequenced from a single sample in a study of cytomegalovirus exposure and HLA in healthy donors. PCR primers comprised 60 Vbeta and 13 Jbeta primers. This table comes from immunoSEQ multiplex PCR, and its TCRdb copy is limited to in-frame clones, with some not included. This table holds over 100,000 clones, about 74% found once. The sequencing sample was made of PBMCs. Receptors originate from a man aged 25 to 40 in good health and CMV-seropositive.

This clone turned up a few times. The chain joins TRBV9 to TRBJ2-7, with 9 bases identical to TRBD1. CDR3 length: 15 amino acids. Germline assignment: CDR1 SGDLS and CDR2 YYNGEE. V was pared by 0 bases and J by 4 bases, with 5 bases of the junction left unmatched. Written as DNA, the CDR3 is TGTGCCAGCAGCGTAGCCGGGACAGGGCAATACGAGCAGTACTTC. Its protein product is CASSVAGTGQYEQYF.

CDR3 sequence: CAISPGGDTQYF. The CDR3 nucleotides are TGTGCCATCAGCCCGGGAGGAGATACGCAGTATTTT. The chain recombines TRBV10-3 with TRBJ2-3; TRBD2 matches at 7 bases. With V trimmed by 6 bases and J by 5 bases, 2 bases remained unmatched. Germline V lookup: CDR1 ENHRY, CDR2 SYGVKD. The CDR3 extends over 12 amino acids.

The J gene is TRBJ2-7, the V gene TRBV6-5; 7 bases fit TRBD1. V lost 5 bases to trimming and J lost 5 bases; unmatched junction nucleotides: 6. The length of the CDR3 is 13 residues. Germline V lookup: CDR1 MNHEY, CDR2 SVGAGI. The CDR3 nucleotides are TGTGCCAGCAGTACAGACAGGGTGAACGAGCAGTACTTC. Translating it yields CASSTDRVNEQYF.

V gene TRBV6-5 combines with J gene TRBJ1-6, with D possibly being TRBD1 (5 bases). V lost 1 base to trimming and J lost 9 bases, with 10 bases between them. The CDR3 is made up of 14 amino acids. The germline V gene encodes CDR1 MNHEY and CDR2 SVGAGI. The CDR3 loop is CASSYWRGGSPLHF. Here the CDR3 DNA reads TGTGCCAGCAGTTACTGGCGGGGGGGTTCACCCCTCCACTTT.

The gene calls are TRBV5-1 and TRBJ2-3; D might be TRBD2 (7 bases). V lost 0 bases and J lost 5, with 16 bases in between. CDR3 size: 16 residues. CDR1 is SGHRS and CDR2 is YFSETQ in the germline V gene. In DNA form, the CDR3 reads TGCGCCAGCAGCTTGGTAGGCGGGGGCCGACAAGATACGCAGTATTTT. Translated, it gives CASSLVGGGRQDTQYF.

V and J are TRBV6-5 and TRBJ1-1, with 9 nucleotides matching TRBD1. The CDR3 extends over 15 amino acids. With 4 bases clipped from V and 3 bases from J, the junction kept 6 bases outside the gene matches. Germline CDR1 MNHEY, CDR2 SVGAGI. The DNA for the CDR3 is TGTGCCAGCAGTTCGGACAGGGGATTAGACACTGAAGCTTTCTTT. Its protein product is CASSSDRGLDTEAFF.

This clone appeared a single time. The chain joins TRBV10-2 to TRBJ2-1; 7 nucleotides agree with TRBD2. Per germline, CDR1 WSHSY and CDR2 SAAADI. Germline trimming cut 5 bases from V and 6 bases from J; bases unmatched to any gene: 16. There are 17 residues in the CDR3. CDR3 nucleotides: TGCGCCAGCAGTAGGCCTTCGAGAGCGGGGCAATTCAATGAGCAGTTCTTC. Its protein is CASSRPSRAGQFNEQFF.

The chain links TRBV10-3 to TRBJ2-1, with D possibly being TRBD1 (5 bases). Germline V CDR1 and CDR2: ENHRY, SYGVKD. Trimming left V 1 base short and J 4 bases short, with 14 bases between. The CDR3 contains 16 residues. CDR3 nucleotides: TGTGCCATCAGTGAGTTGTCAGGGAATAGATACAATGAGCAGTTCTTC. This gives the protein CAISELSGNRYNEQFF.

This chain uses TRBV5-1 with TRBJ2-3; D perhaps matches TRBD2 (7 bases). The germline V gene has CDR1 SGHRS and CDR2 YFSETQ. The length of the CDR3 is 16 residues. The V end lost 0 bases, the J end lost 1 base, and 12 bases lay between the germline ends. As DNA, the CDR3 is TGCGCCAGCAGCTTGGACGGGGGGCCGCGCACAGATACGCAGTATTTT. It encodes CASSLDGGPRTDTQYF.

This rearrangement joins TRBV6-5 to TRBJ1-1; a possible D gene is TRBD1 (6 bases). The germline V and J ends were trimmed by 8 bases and 1 base, with 8 bases remaining between them. Germline CDR1 and CDR2: MNHEY and SVGAGI. This CDR3 comprises 12 residues. Here the CDR3 reads CASWGPNTEAFF. The CDR3 DNA follows: TGTGCCAGCTGGGGGCCGAACACTGAAGCTTTCTTT.

This clone occurred a few times. The genes are TRBV7-9 and TRBJ2-3; TRBD1 aligns across 8 bases. CDR1 SEHNR and CDR2 FQNEAQ come from the germline V gene (reference sequence). This CDR3 is 12 amino acids long. V lost 4 bases to trimming and J lost 6 bases; unmatched junction nucleotides: 0. The CDR3 DNA sequence: TGTGCCAGCAGCTACAGGGGGGATACGCAGTATTTT. Protein sequence: CASSYRGDTQYF.

J is TRBJ2-7 and V is TRBV6-1; possible D gene TRBD1, 6 bases. CDR1 and CDR2 from the germline V gene are MNHNS and SASEGT. The V end was cut by 3 bases, the J end by 2 bases, with 11 bases between. The CDR3 consists of 14 residues. The CDR3 coding sequence is TGTGCCAGCAGTGAGGACAGTACAACCTACGAGCAGTACTTC. Translation gives CASSEDSTTYEQYF.

The chain links TRBV19 to TRBJ1-2, with D unresolved. Deletions cut 5 bases from V and 11 bases from J, with 21 bases between. The CDR3 covers 14 residues. Germline-derived CDR1 and CDR2 are LNHDA and SQIVND (reference sequence). The chain's CDR3 is CASSVEQARGSYTF. The CDR3 region has the DNA TGTGCCAGTAGTGTCGAGCAGGCCCGCGGGAGTTACACCTTC.

The rearrangement uses TRBV28 and TRBJ1-5; D unclear. V dropped 5 bases and J dropped 3 bases, with 5 bases sitting between them. CDR1 MDHEN and CDR2 SYDVKM come from the germline V gene. The CDR3 runs to 12 residues. The CDR3 region has the DNA TGTGCCAGCAGTCCCCTCAATCAGCCCCAGCATTTT. As protein: CASSPLNQPQHF.

This chain connects TRBV6-1 to TRBJ1-2, with D hard to call. CDR3 length: 14 residues. V was pared by 1 base and J by 2 bases, with 8 bases between. Germline V lookup: CDR1 MNHNS, CDR2 SASEGT. The DNA of the CDR3 is TGTGCCAGCAGTGAAGGGAGAGGAAACTATGGCTACACCTTC. Its protein product is CASSEGRGNYGYTF.

A word on this clone: One end of the junction fails to match germline, which may point to a read error. The chain links TRBV15 to TRBJ1-4, with TRBD1 as a possible D gene (5 bases). The CDR3 runs to 17 residues. Germline CDR1 LNHNV, CDR2 YYDKDF (reference sequence). The DNA of the CDR3 is TGTGCCACCAGCAGTGGGTTGGGGCAGCCTTTTAATGAAGAACTGTTTTTT. Translation gives CATSSGLGQPFNEELFF.

J is TRBJ2-7 and V is TRBV11-3, with 11 positions matching TRBD1. V trimming: 6 bases; J trimming: 6 bases; junction bases outside the gene matches: 10. There are 15 residues in the CDR3. Looked up from germline, CDR1 is SGHNT and CDR2 is YENEEA. CDR3 sequence reads: CASSYVPGTGGEQYF. The CDR3 DNA reads as TGTGCCAGCAGTTATGTCCCCGGGACAGGGGGCGAGCAGTACTTC.

Worth noting for this clone: This CDR3 is also generated by other DNA sequences in the sample. The V gene is TRBV5-1, the J gene TRBJ2-5, with 10 positions matching TRBD2. The CDR3 has 13 amino acids. Germline V gives CDR1 SGHRS, CDR2 YFSETQ. V was pared by 9 bases and J by 5 bases, with 7 bases of the junction left unmatched. The CDR3 spells CATTPTSGETQYF. In DNA, the CDR3 is TGCGCCACCACACCGACTAGCGGGGAGACCCAGTACTTC.

The CDR3 coding sequence is TGCGCCAGCAGCCAAAACCAGGGGTTCACTGAAGCTTTCTTT. This sequence encodes CASSQNQGFTEAFF. The chain uses TRBV4-1 and TRBJ1-1; D possibly corresponds to TRBD1 (6 bases). The germline CDR1 and CDR2 sequences are MGHRA and YSYEKL. The CDR3 is made up of 14 amino acids. Trimming left V 2 bases short and J 4 bases short, with 11 bases between.

The chain carries TRBV5-4 and TRBJ2-3; TRBD2 agrees at 7 bases. The CDR3 extends over 15 amino acids. Trimming took 0 bases from V and 10 from J; bases not matched to a gene: 11. Germline V gene lookup returns CDR1 SGHNT and CDR2 YYREEE (reference sequence). CDR3 protein: CASSLAGAPGGAQYF. CDR3 nucleotide sequence: TGTGCCAGCAGCTTGGCGGGAGCTCCGGGGGGTGCGCAGTATTTT. Together with reference TRBV5-4 and TRBJ2-3, the CDR3 gives the full variable domain: ETGVTQSPTHLIKTRGQQVTLRCSSQSGHNTVSWYQQALGQGPQFIFQYYREEENGRGNFPPRFSGLQFPNYSSELNVNALELDDSALYLCASSLAGAPGGAQYFGPGTRLTVL.

The chain joins TRBV27 to TRBJ1-4; a weak D match, TRBD1 (5 bases). V gave up 5 bases and J gave up 5 bases, with 15 bases separating them. Germline-derived CDR1 and CDR2 are MNHEY and SMNVEV (reference sequence). The CDR3 consists of 15 residues. CDR3 amino acids: CASSPRQNANEKLFF. The CDR3 nucleotides read TGTGCCAGCAGTCCTCGACAGAATGCGAATGAAAAACTGTTTTTT.

This chain uses TRBV11-3 with TRBJ2-1; 8 bases line up with TRBD2. CDR3 size: 18 residues. Per germline, CDR1 SGHNT and CDR2 YENEEA. Trimming cost V 1 base and J 1 base; bases outside gene matches: 9. The CDR3 protein is CASSLARWASGSYNEQFF. The CDR3 nucleotides are TGTGCCAGCAGCTTAGCCCGCTGGGCTAGCGGGTCCTACAATGAGCAGTTCTTC.

This CDR3 is CASSADQRGVTDTQYF. The CDR3, as DNA: TGTGCCAGCAGCGCGGACCAGCGGGGGGTCACAGATACGCAGTATTTT. The V and J genes are TRBV7-3 and TRBJ2-3; 9 bases match TRBD2. Germline V gene lookup returns CDR1 SGHTA and CDR2 FQGTGA. Trimming removed 5 bases from V and 2 bases from J; junction bases left unmatched: 8. The CDR3 spans 16 residues.

The chain is built from TRBV10-1 and TRBJ2-3; D may be TRBD1 (6 bases). The CDR3 covers 15 residues. The germline V gene has CDR1 WNHNN and CDR2 SYGVQD (reference sequence). The V and J ends lost 4 bases and 1 base respectively, with 12 bases between them. CDR3 DNA sequence: TGCGCCAGCAGTGTACGGGCAGGGGGCACAGATACGCAGTATTTT. Translation: CASSVRAGGTDTQYF.

This sequence joins TRBV7-2 and TRBJ2-2; D possibly corresponds to TRBD2 (5 bases). Germline V gene data show CDR1 as SGHTA and CDR2 as FQGNSA. Trimming shortened V by 1 base and J by 6 bases, and 6 bases separated the two germline ends. CDR3 length: 13 amino acids. The CDR3 bases are TGTGCCAGCAGCTTAGTGGAGGCCGGGGAGCTGTTTTTT. Amino acids: CASSLVEAGELFF. Together with reference TRBV7-2 and TRBJ2-2, the CDR3 gives the full variable domain: GAGVSQSPSNKVTEKGKDVELRCDPISGHTALYWYRQSLGQGLEFLIYFQGNSAPDKSGLPSDRFSAERTGGSVSTLTIQRTQQEDSAVYLCASSLVEAGELFFGEGSRLTVL.

This chain links TRBV9 with TRBJ2-1; unclear D gene. The germline V and J ends were trimmed by 0 bases and 8 bases, with 9 bases remaining between them. CDR1 is SGDLS and CDR2 is YYNGEE in the germline V gene. The CDR3 has 13 residues. In nucleotides, the CDR3 is TGTGCCAGCAGCGTAGGTGGAGTCCATGAGCAGTTCTTC. It translates to CASSVGGVHEQFF.

This chain connects TRBV9 to TRBJ2-5; 8 bases are shared with TRBD2. There are 14 residues in the CDR3. Trimming took 2 bases from V and 5 from J; bases not matched to a gene: 5. CDR1 is SGDLS and CDR2 is YYNGEE in the germline V gene. In DNA form, the CDR3 reads TGTGCCAGCAGCGTGACCGGGGGGGCGGAGACCCAGTACTTC. Its translation is CASSVTGGAETQYF.

As concerns this clone: Relative to the germline gene, one junction end is altered; a read error may explain this. The chain is built from TRBV18 and TRBJ1-2; 9 nucleotides match TRBD1. CDR3 length: 15 amino acids. The germline CDR1 and CDR2 sequences are KGHSH and LQKENI. The CDR3 sequence is CASSPRTGVAYGYPF. CDR3 bases: TGTGCCAGCTCACCACGGACAGGGGTGGCCTATGGCTACCCCTTC.

The V call is TRBV28, the J call TRBJ2-1; TRBD1 matches 7 bases. The V and J ends lost 4 bases and 7 bases, in that order; junction bases with no gene match: 7. The germline gives CDR1 MDHEN, CDR2 SYDVKM. The CDR3 loop spans 14 amino acids. The CDR3 bases are TGTGCCAGCAGTTCAGGACAGGACCGAAATGAGCAGTTCTTC. Residues: CASSSGQDRNEQFF.

This chain uses TRBV5-1 with TRBJ2-3, with D hard to call. The CDR3 length is 15 residues. V lost 2 bases and J 6 bases, leaving 16 bases between the germline ends. Germline CDR1 reads SGHRS; CDR2 reads YFSETQ. CDR3 amino acids: CASSFVGSPQDTQYF. The CDR3 bases are TGCGCCAGCAGCTTTGTTGGCTCACCTCAGGATACGCAGTATTTT.

The rearrangement links TRBV5-4 to TRBJ2-5, with 11 positions matching TRBD2. The CDR3 is 14 residues long. Germline loops: CDR1 SGHNT, CDR2 YYREEE (reference sequence). The ends lost 8 bases at V and 0 bases at J; junction bases unmatched: 3. The CDR3 reads CASGTSGNQETQYF. The CDR3 nucleotides are TGTGCCAGTGGGACTAGCGGAAACCAAGAGACCCAGTACTTC.

This clone came up once. This chain uses TRBV10-3 with TRBJ2-2; 10 bases match TRBD1. Trimming removed 7 bases from V and 6 bases from J; junction bases left unmatched: 8. The CDR3 consists of 15 residues. Germline V lookup: CDR1 ENHRY, CDR2 SYGVKD. CDR3 in DNA: TGTGCCATCATGGCCGGGACAGGGGACGCCGGGGAGCTGTTTTTT. Amino acids: CAIMAGTGDAGELFF.